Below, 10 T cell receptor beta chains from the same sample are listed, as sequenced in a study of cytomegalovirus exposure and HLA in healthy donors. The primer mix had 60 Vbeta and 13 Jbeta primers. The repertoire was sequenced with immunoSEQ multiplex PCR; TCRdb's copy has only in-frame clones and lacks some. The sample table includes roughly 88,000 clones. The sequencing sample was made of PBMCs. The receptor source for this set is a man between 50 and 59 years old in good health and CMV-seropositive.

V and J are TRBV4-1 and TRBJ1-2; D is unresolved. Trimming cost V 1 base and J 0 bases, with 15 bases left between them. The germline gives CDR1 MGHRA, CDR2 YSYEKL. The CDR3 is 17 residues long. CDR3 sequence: CASSQADTQLANYGYTF. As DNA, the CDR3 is TGCGCCAGCAGCCAAGCAGACACCCAGTTAGCTAACTATGGCTACACCTTC.

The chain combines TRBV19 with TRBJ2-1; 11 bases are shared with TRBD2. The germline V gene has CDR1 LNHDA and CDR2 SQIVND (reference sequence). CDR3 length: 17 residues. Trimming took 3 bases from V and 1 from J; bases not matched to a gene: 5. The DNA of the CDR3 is TGTGCCAGTAGTATTTCTAGCGGGAGGCGTTCCTACAATGAGCAGTTCTTC. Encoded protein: CASSISSGRRSYNEQFF.

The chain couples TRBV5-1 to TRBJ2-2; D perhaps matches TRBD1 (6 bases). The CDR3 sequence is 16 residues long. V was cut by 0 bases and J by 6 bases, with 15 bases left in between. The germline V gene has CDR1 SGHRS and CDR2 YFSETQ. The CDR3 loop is CASSLATGLSPGELFF. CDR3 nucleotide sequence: TGCGCCAGCAGCTTGGCCACAGGGCTCTCGCCCGGGGAGCTGTTTTTT.

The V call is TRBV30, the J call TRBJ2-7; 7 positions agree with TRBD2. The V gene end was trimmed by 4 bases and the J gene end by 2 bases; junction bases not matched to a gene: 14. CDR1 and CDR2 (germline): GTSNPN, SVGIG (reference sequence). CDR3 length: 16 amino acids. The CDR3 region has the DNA TGTGCCTGGATCCCAGTTGCTGGCGGGAGTGCCTACGAGCAGTACTTC. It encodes CAWIPVAGGSAYEQYF.

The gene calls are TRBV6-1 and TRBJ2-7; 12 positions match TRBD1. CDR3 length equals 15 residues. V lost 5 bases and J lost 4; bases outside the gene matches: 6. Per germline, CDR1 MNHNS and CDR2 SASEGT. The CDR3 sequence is CASSIGTGGAYEQYF. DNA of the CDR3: TGTGCCAGCAGTATTGGGACAGGGGGCGCATACGAGCAGTACTTC.

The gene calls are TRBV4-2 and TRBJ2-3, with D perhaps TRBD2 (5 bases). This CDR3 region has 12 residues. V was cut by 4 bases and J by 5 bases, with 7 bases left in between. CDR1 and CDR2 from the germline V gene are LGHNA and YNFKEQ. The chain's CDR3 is CASSLEEDTQYF. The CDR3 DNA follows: TGTGCCAGCAGCCTGGAGGAAGATACGCAGTATTTT.

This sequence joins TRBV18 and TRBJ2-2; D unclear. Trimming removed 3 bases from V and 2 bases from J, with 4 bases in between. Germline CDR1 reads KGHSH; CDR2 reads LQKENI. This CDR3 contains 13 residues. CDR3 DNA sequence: TGTGCCAGCTCACCCCATAACACCGGGGAGCTGTTTTTT. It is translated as CASSPHNTGELFF. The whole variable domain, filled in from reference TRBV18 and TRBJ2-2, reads NAGVMQNPRHLVRRRGQEARLRCSPMKGHSHVYWYRQLPEEGLKFMVYLQKENIIDESGMPKERFSAEFPKEGPSILRIQQVVRGDSAAYFCASSPHNTGELFFGEGSRLTVL.

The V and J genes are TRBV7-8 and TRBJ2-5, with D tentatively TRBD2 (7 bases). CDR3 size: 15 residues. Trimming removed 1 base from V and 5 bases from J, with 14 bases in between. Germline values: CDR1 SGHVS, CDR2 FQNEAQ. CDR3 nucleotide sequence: TGTGCCAGCAGCTTAGACCGCGGGGGCCCGGAGACCCAGTACTTC. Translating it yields CASSLDRGGPETQYF.

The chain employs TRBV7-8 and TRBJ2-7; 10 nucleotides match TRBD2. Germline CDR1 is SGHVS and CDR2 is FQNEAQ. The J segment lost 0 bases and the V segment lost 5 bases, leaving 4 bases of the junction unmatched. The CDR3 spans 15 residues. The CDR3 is CASSLSGGGSYEQYV. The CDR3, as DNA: TGTGCCAGCAGCCTAAGCGGGGGGGGCTCCTACGAGCAGTACGTC.

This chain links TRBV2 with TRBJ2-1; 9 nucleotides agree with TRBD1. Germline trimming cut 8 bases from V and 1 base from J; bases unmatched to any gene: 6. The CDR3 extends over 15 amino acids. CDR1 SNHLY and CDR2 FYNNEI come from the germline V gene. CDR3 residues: CASGQGQGSYNEQFF. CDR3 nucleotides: TGTGCCAGCGGACAAGGACAGGGGTCCTACAATGAGCAGTTCTTC.